One and the same sample provided the 25 T cell receptor beta chains below, sequenced in a study of identical twins. MiXCR, run by TCRdb on the 5' RACE reads, gives a single entry per CDR3 protein. The sample contains some 730,000 distinct CDR3 sequences, 15% to 20% of which appear only once. The same sample was also used in a study of T cells expressing NK-cell markers.

The sample comprised PBMCs. The source is a woman between 18 and 29 years old in good health.

This clonotype was detected only a few times. The chain employs TRBV6-1 and TRBJ2-1, with a weak D call TRBD2 (7 bases). This CDR3 has 14 amino acids. Between the trimmed V and J ends, which lost 8 bases and 7 bases, there was a span of 18 bases. CDR1 is MNHNS and CDR2 is SASEGT in the germline V gene. CDR3 sequence: CASGQTGGGNEQFF. The DNA of the CDR3 is TGTGCCAGCGGGCAGACGGGGGGCGGGAATGAGCAGTTCTTC.

This chain joins TRBV5-1 and TRBJ2-7; TRBD2 might be the D (6 bases). V lost 4 bases and J 5 bases, leaving 19 bases between the germline ends. The germline gives CDR1 SGHRS, CDR2 YFSETQ. The CDR3 is 15 amino acids. The CDR3 spells CASSLYGLSYDEQYF. CDR3 DNA: TGCGCCAGCAGCCTTTATGGACTAAGCTACGACGAGCAGTACTTC.

The chain recombines TRBV12-3 or TRBV12-4 with TRBJ2-7; no reliable D call. The CDR3 loop spans 13 amino acids. Trimming removed 3 bases from V and 3 bases from J, with 9 bases in between. The CDR3 DNA reads TGTGCCAGCAGTTTCCTATTTCTCTACGAGCAGTACTTC. It specifies CASSFLFLYEQYF.

The chain is built from TRBV12-3 or TRBV12-4 and TRBJ2-2, with no clear D. This CDR3 contains 13 residues. Trimming removed 6 bases from V and 3 bases from J, with 8 bases in between. CDR3 in amino acids: CASSSGYTGELFF. In DNA form, the CDR3 reads TGTGCCAGCAGCTCAGGATACACCGGGGAGCTGTTTTTT.

This chain joins TRBV29-1 and TRBJ2-7, with 7 bases identical to TRBD2. The CDR3 has 13 amino acids. The junction had 7 bases not matched to a gene; V was cut back by 6 bases and J by 2 bases. Germline loops: CDR1 SQVTM, CDR2 ANQGSEA. The CDR3 nucleotides read TGCAGCGTCTTGTTGACTAGCCCCTACGAGCAGTACTTC. Its protein product is CSVLLTSPYEQYF.

There are a few counts of this clonotype. V and J are TRBV28 and TRBJ2-3; D uncertain. Trimming took 10 bases from V and 0 from J, leaving 11 bases between them. This CDR3 has 13 residues. Germline V lookup: CDR1 MDHEN, CDR2 SYDVKM. The CDR3 here is CAIKTRSTDTQYF. The CDR3 DNA sequence: TGTGCCATCAAGACCAGAAGCACAGATACGCAGTATTTT.

In this sample, this clonotype turned up a few times. This chain uses TRBV12-3 or TRBV12-4 with TRBJ1-6; D remains ambiguous. V was shortened by 6 bases and J by 7 bases, with 13 bases between the two germline ends. The CDR3 contains 14 residues. The CDR3 protein is CASRTYNLNSPLHF. The CDR3 coding sequence is TGTGCCAGCAGGACCTACAATCTAAATTCACCCCTCCACTTT.

This chain connects TRBV6-6 to TRBJ2-7; 8 bases line up with TRBD2. This CDR3 is 13 amino acids long. Germline-derived CDR1 and CDR2 are MNHNY and SVGAGI (reference sequence). V shed 2 bases and J 5 bases; nucleotides not matched to a gene: 2. The CDR3 loop reads CASSYTLADEQYF. CDR3 DNA: TGTGCCAGCAGTTACACACTAGCGGACGAGCAGTACTTC.

This clonotype was seen a handful of times. The chain recombines TRBV7-3 with TRBJ1-2, with 9 positions matching TRBD1. This CDR3 has 14 residues. After removal of 4 bases from V and 7 bases from J, the junction contained 7 bases not matched to a gene. CDR1 is SGHTA, CDR2 FQGTGA, per germline. The DNA for the CDR3 is TGTGCCAGCAGCTCCGGGACAGGGTCTTCTGGCTACACCTTC. This gives the protein CASSSGTGSSGYTF.

This clonotype occurred many times. The chain carries TRBV12-3 or TRBV12-4 and TRBJ2-7, with TRBD1 matching over 9 bases. This CDR3 contains 14 residues. Losses at the gene ends were 7 bases for V and 2 bases for J; bases not matched to a gene: 6. CDR3 sequence (DNA): TGTGCCAGCACCCTAGGGACAGGGCCCTACGAGCAGTACTTC. Protein: CASTLGTGPYEQYF.

A few counts support this clonotype. This chain connects TRBV12-3 or TRBV12-4 to TRBJ1-1; D is perhaps TRBD1 (5 bases). The CDR3 covers 14 residues. Trimming took 8 bases from V and 7 from J, leaving 20 bases between them. The CDR3, as DNA: TGTGCCAGCGGAAAGACGGGAGTGGGGGGTGAAGCTTTCTTT. This gives the protein CASGKTGVGGEAFF.

The chain combines TRBV6-5 with TRBJ1-5, with D perhaps TRBD1 (6 bases). CDR1 and CDR2 (germline): MNHEY, SVGAGI. The CDR3 has 18 residues. Between the trimmed V and J ends, which lost 4 bases and 0 bases, there was a span of 19 bases. The CDR3 loop is CASSSTSSTGRSNQPQHF. DNA of the CDR3: TGTGCCAGCAGTTCTACTAGTTCGACAGGACGTAGCAATCAGCCCCAGCATTTT.

This clonotype showed up just a few times. V usage is TRBV5-1 and J usage is TRBJ2-7; D ambiguous. The germline V and J ends were trimmed by 0 bases and 3 bases, with 10 bases remaining between them. CDR1 SGHRS and CDR2 YFSETQ come from the germline V gene. The CDR3 runs to 14 residues. CDR3 sequence: CASSLDSTLYEQYF. CDR3 coding DNA: TGCGCCAGCAGCTTGGACTCTACACTCTACGAGCAGTACTTC.

The genes are TRBV20-1 and TRBJ2-7; D possibly uses TRBD1 or TRBD2 (5 bases each). This CDR3 has 14 residues. CDR1 is DFQATT, CDR2 SNEGSKA, per germline (reference sequence). The germline V and J ends were trimmed by 6 bases and 0 bases, with 15 bases remaining between them. For the CDR3, the DNA is TGCAGTGCATACGAGGGGTCCAGCTCCTACGAGCAGTACTTC. Amino acids: CSAYEGSSSYEQYF.

This clonotype has a count of ten or more. The CDR3 DNA is TGTGCCAGCAGGGGATCTAACTATGGCTACACCTTC. It specifies CASRGSNYGYTF. V and J are TRBV12-3 or TRBV12-4 and TRBJ1-2; D is undetermined. V lost 6 bases, J lost 0 bases, and 5 bases lay in between. CDR3 length: 12 residues.

This clonotype appeared many times. The V and J genes are TRBV12-3 or TRBV12-4 and TRBJ2-3; a weak D match, TRBD1 (6 bases). Between the trimmed V and J ends, which lost 7 bases and 2 bases, there was a span of 19 bases. The CDR3 is 16 amino acids. CDR3: CASNLRGYSLTDTQYF. The CDR3 DNA sequence: TGTGCCAGCAACCTCAGGGGTTACTCTCTCACAGATACGCAGTATTTT.

This clonotype occurred many times. The chain employs TRBV10-3 and TRBJ1-3; D unclear. The ends were cut back, 0 bases at V and 1 base at J, with 4 bases in the middle. The CDR3 consists of 14 residues. CDR1 is ENHRY, CDR2 SYGVKD, per germline. DNA of the CDR3: TGTGCCATCAGTGAGTCGGGTTCTGGAAACACCATATATTTT. It codes for CAISESGSGNTIYF.

V usage is TRBV29-1 and J usage is TRBJ2-7, with D maybe TRBD2 (5 bases). Trimming took off 4 bases at V and 3 bases at J, with 13 bases between the two ends. The CDR3 has 13 amino acids. From germline, CDR1 is SQVTM and CDR2 ANQGSEA. The CDR3 DNA reads TGCAGCGTTGGGTCGGGGTTCAGCTACGAGCAGTACTTC. Translation gives CSVGSGFSYEQYF.

In this sample, this clonotype turned up a few times. The chain combines TRBV20-1 with TRBJ1-5; TRBD1 aligns across 7 bases. J was trimmed by 3 bases and V by 6 bases; bases with no gene match: 8. CDR1 and CDR2 (germline): DFQATT, SNEGSKA (reference sequence). The CDR3 has 14 residues. CDR3 bases: TGCAGTGCCCTCGGACAGGCTAACAATCAGCCCCAGCATTTT. Its translation is CSALGQANNQPQHF.

This chain links TRBV19 with TRBJ1-1; D not certain. The CDR3 extends over 15 amino acids. Trimming took 6 bases from V and 5 from J, leaving 19 bases between them. The germline gives CDR1 LNHDA, CDR2 SQIVND (reference sequence). The CDR3 sequence: CASSPGRPRGTEAFF. The DNA of the CDR3 is TGTGCCAGTAGCCCCGGACGGCCTAGAGGGACTGAAGCTTTCTTT.

The chain uses TRBV2 and TRBJ1-5; D might be TRBD1 (5 bases). With 6 bases removed from V and 0 bases from J, the gap between germline ends came to 9 bases. This CDR3 comprises 14 residues. From germline, CDR1 is SNHLY and CDR2 FYNNEI. The CDR3 here is CASSHRYSNQPQHF. As DNA, the CDR3 is TGTGCCAGCAGCCACAGGTATAGCAATCAGCCCCAGCATTTT.

This clonotype appeared a single time. The V call is TRBV12-5, the J call TRBJ2-3; unclear D gene. The germline V gene has CDR1 LGHNT and CDR2 FRNRAP. V was pared by 0 bases and J by 2 bases, with 12 bases between. The CDR3 is 16 residues long. The CDR3, as DNA: TGTGCTAGTGGTTTGGTCATCGCGGAGACCACAGATACGCAGTATTTT. As protein: CASGLVIAETTDTQYF.

This clonotype was recorded a few times. The chain couples TRBV20-1 to TRBJ2-1, with unresolved D. Germline CDR1 DFQATT, CDR2 SNEGSKA (reference sequence). The germline V and J ends were trimmed by 6 bases and 8 bases, with 14 bases remaining between them. There are 12 residues in the CDR3. CDR3 amino acids: CSAPRVPDEQFF. The CDR3 DNA reads TGCAGTGCCCCCCGGGTTCCCGATGAGCAGTTCTTC.

The chain recombines TRBV3-1 with TRBJ2-1, with D perhaps TRBD1 (6 bases). V lost 4 bases to trimming and J lost 7 bases, with 14 bases between them. The CDR3 spans 14 residues. Per germline, CDR1 LGHDT and CDR2 YNNKEL (reference sequence). CDR3 DNA sequence: TGTGCCAGCAGCCCTTGGACAGTTGTTAATGAGCAGTTCTTC. Its translation is CASSPWTVVNEQFF.

The rearrangement links TRBV28 to TRBJ2-4; D perhaps matches TRBD1 (5 bases). Germline CDR1 MDHEN, CDR2 SYDVKM. Trimming removed 2 bases from V and 0 bases from J, with 8 bases in between. The CDR3 sequence is 15 residues long. The CDR3 nucleotides read TGTGCCAGCAGTTTAGGACAAATAGCCAAAAACATTCAGTACTTC. Encoded protein: CASSLGQIAKNIQYF.